These 30 T cell receptor beta chains were sequenced from one sample in a study of blood T cell repertoires in COVID-19. Method: immunoSEQ multiplex PCR; TCRdb's copy keeps in-frame clones and lacks some. The data hold roughly 100,000 clones, with 77% observed a single time. The sample consisted of peripheral blood. These receptors originate from a woman over 75 with acute or convalescent COVID-19.

This clone occurred once. The J gene is TRBJ1-3, the V gene TRBV6-1; D remains ambiguous. V gave up 3 bases and J gave up 1 base, with 7 bases separating them. The CDR3 totals 14 residues. Per germline, CDR1 MNHNS and CDR2 SASEGT. The DNA of the CDR3 is TGTGCCAGCAGTGACGGGTGGTCTGGAAACACCATATATTTT. As protein: CASSDGWSGNTIYF.

The CDR3 sequence is CASSLAAGFSPLHF. DNA of the CDR3: TGTGCCAGCAGCTTAGCGGCAGGGTTCTCACCCCTCCACTTT. The chain combines TRBV7-6 with TRBJ1-6; a possible D gene is TRBD1 (5 bases). Trimming shortened V by 0 bases and J by 10 bases, and 10 bases separated the two germline ends. The length of the CDR3 is 14 residues. The germline CDR1 and CDR2 sequences are SGHVS and FNYEAQ.

This clone has more than one count but fewer than ten. This chain joins TRBV7-2 and TRBJ2-7; TRBD2 agrees at 8 bases. Germline V gives CDR1 SGHTA, CDR2 FQGNSA. CDR3 length: 15 amino acids. V shed 5 bases and J 5 bases; nucleotides not matched to a gene: 11. CDR3 amino acids: CASSPPGLGLNEQYF. The CDR3 nucleotides are TGTGCCAGCAGCCCCCCGGGACTAGGTCTCAACGAGCAGTACTTC. The whole variable domain, filled in from reference TRBV7-2 and TRBJ2-7, reads GAGVSQSPSNKVTEKGKDVELRCDPISGHTALYWYRQSLGQGLEFLIYFQGNSAPDKSGLPSDRFSAERTGGSVSTLTIQRTQQEDSAVYLCASSPPGLGLNEQYFGPGTRLTVT.

The table lists this clone with a count of one. The rearrangement joins TRBV7-3 to TRBJ2-3; perhaps TRBD1 as D (7 bases). This CDR3 contains 15 residues. V was trimmed by 5 bases and J by 4 bases, leaving 16 bases between them. Germline V gives CDR1 SGHTA, CDR2 FQGTGA. In nucleotides, the CDR3 is TGTGCCAGCAGCAAAAACAGGGGAGGTGCAGATACGCAGTATTTT. Translated, it gives CASSKNRGGADTQYF. Complete variable domain (other parts from reference TRBV7-3 and TRBJ2-3): GAGVSQTPSNKVTEKGKYVELRCDPISGHTALYWYRQSLGQGPEFLIYFQGTGAADDSGLPNDRFFAVRPEGSVSTLKIQRTERGDSAVYLCASSKNRGGADTQYFGPGTRLTVL.

This chain connects TRBV7-2 to TRBJ1-1; 8 bases map to TRBD1. From germline, CDR1 is SGHTA and CDR2 FQGNSA. The CDR3 totals 17 residues. V was pared by 1 base and J by 1 base, with 8 bases of the junction left unmatched. For the CDR3, the DNA is TGTGCCAGCAGCTTAGGTGGGACAGGACATCCGAACACTGAAGCTTTCTTT. Encoded protein: CASSLGGTGHPNTEAFF.

The rearrangement uses TRBV6-2 or TRBV6-3 and TRBJ2-7, with D maybe TRBD2 (6 bases). Germline CDR1 and CDR2: MNHEY and SVGEGT. Trimming removed 5 bases at V and 3 bases at J, with 17 bases between. This CDR3 comprises 15 residues. CDR3 sequence: CASSRTGGWHYEQYF. CDR3 bases: TGTGCCAGCAGTCGAACCGGGGGTTGGCACTACGAGCAGTACTTC.

The chain is built from TRBV30 and TRBJ2-7; D is unresolved. Looked up from germline, CDR1 is GTSNPN and CDR2 is SVGIG (reference sequence). The CDR3 runs 14 residues. V lost 1 base and J 4 bases, leaving 14 bases between the germline ends. Here the CDR3 reads CAWSAEVMVYEQYF. The CDR3 bases are TGTGCCTGGAGTGCCGAGGTTATGGTTTACGAGCAGTACTTC.

The CDR3 sequence is CASSIGTSGRAGNEQFF. CDR3 DNA: TGTGCCAGCAGCATTGGGACTAGCGGGAGGGCTGGTAATGAGCAGTTCTTC. The V call is TRBV7-2, the J call TRBJ2-1; 16 bases map to TRBD2. Germline CDR1 is SGHTA and CDR2 is FQGNSA. The ends lost 5 bases at V and 7 bases at J; junction bases unmatched: 8. This CDR3 has 17 amino acids. The full variable domain, completed using reference TRBV7-2 and TRBJ2-1, is GAGVSQSPSNKVTEKGKDVELRCDPISGHTALYWYRQSLGQGLEFLIYFQGNSAPDKSGLPSDRFSAERTGGSVSTLTIQRTQQEDSAVYLCASSIGTSGRAGNEQFFGPGTRLTVL.

There are many counts of this clone. The genes are TRBV4-2 and TRBJ2-2; D unclear. V dropped 1 base and J dropped 3 bases, with 6 bases sitting between them. Germline V lookup: CDR1 LGHNA, CDR2 YNFKEQ. This CDR3 has 14 residues. The CDR3 is CASSQAPDTGELFF. The CDR3 nucleotides are TGTGCCAGCAGCCAAGCCCCGGACACCGGGGAGCTGTTTTTT.

CDR3 in DNA: TGTGCCAGCAGCTTGACGGGTCGGGAGACCCAGTACTTC. As protein: CASSLTGRETQYF. This chain connects TRBV5-6 to TRBJ2-5; D call uncertain. Germline CDR1 reads SGHDT; CDR2 reads YYEEEE. There are 13 residues in the CDR3. V shed 1 base and J shed 5 bases, with 9 bases lying between them.

For this clone: The identical CDR3 is also encoded by other nucleotide sequences in the sample. This CDR3 is CASSPTGAGNTIYF. CDR3 sequence (DNA): TGTGCCAGCAGCCCTACAGGGGCGGGAAACACCATATATTTT. The chain has TRBV3-1 (or the pseudogene TRBV3-2) and TRBJ1-3; 7 nucleotides agree with TRBD1. The CDR3 is 14 amino acids. V was clipped by 4 bases and J by 4 bases; unmatched bases: 4. Germline CDR1 reads LGHDT; CDR2 reads YNNKEL (reference sequence).

The rearrangement links TRBV20-1 to TRBJ1-5; D is undetermined. This CDR3 has 13 amino acids. V was pared by 3 bases and J by 3 bases, with 9 bases between. Germline V gives CDR1 DFQATT, CDR2 SNEGSKA (reference sequence). In DNA form, the CDR3 reads TGCAGTGCTAGTTTCGGGTCCAATCAGCCCCAGCATTTT. Its translation: CSASFGSNQPQHF.

This sequence joins TRBV18 and TRBJ1-4, with D unresolved. Germline loops: CDR1 KGHSH, CDR2 LQKENI. Between the trimmed V and J ends, which lost 6 bases and 10 bases, there was a span of 21 bases. The CDR3 sequence is 15 residues long. CDR3 coding DNA: TGTGCCAGCTCCGAAAATGCGGGTACCCGGGGAAAACTGTTTTTT. It translates to CASSENAGTRGKLFF.

The chain links TRBV10-3 to TRBJ1-6; D not resolved. This CDR3 region has 13 residues. Trimming shortened V by 8 bases and J by 1 base, and 6 bases separated the two germline ends. Germline V gene sequence: CDR1 ENHRY, CDR2 SYGVKD. The CDR3: CAILESYNSPLHF. Here the CDR3 DNA reads TGTGCCATCCTAGAATCCTATAATTCACCCCTCCACTTT.

This clone was observed a handful of times. This sequence joins TRBV7-9 and TRBJ2-7, with D possibly TRBD2 on 5 matching bases. Germline V gene sequence: CDR1 SEHNR, CDR2 FQNEAQ (reference sequence). This CDR3 spans 13 amino acids. Trimming took 5 bases from V and 12 from J, leaving 20 bases between them. CDR3 in DNA: TGTGCCAGCAGCCAGTGGGGAGTTGAAGGCGCGTACTTC. It is translated as CASSQWGVEGAYF.

V usage is TRBV9 and J usage is TRBJ2-1; 11 bases are a match to TRBD2. CDR1 is SGDLS and CDR2 is YYNGEE in the germline V gene. Trimming removed 2 bases from V and 6 bases from J; junction bases left unmatched: 4. This CDR3 is 15 amino acids long. CDR3 region: CASSVRLAGSNEQFF. The CDR3 DNA sequence: TGTGCCAGCAGCGTGAGACTAGCGGGGTCCAATGAGCAGTTCTTC.

The sample holds one count of this clone. The chain is built from TRBV18 and TRBJ1-1, with TRBD1 as a possible D gene (6 bases). Trimming pared 5 bases from V and 0 bases from J, leaving 22 bases between. This CDR3 is built from 18 residues. Germline CDR1 and CDR2: KGHSH and LQKENI. In nucleotides, the CDR3 is TGTGCCAGCTCAGCCTCCTTCGTGTCAGGACAGATGAACACTGAAGCTTTCTTT. Translating gives CASSASFVSGQMNTEAFF.

The chain couples TRBV30 to TRBJ1-1, with a tentative D call TRBD1 (6 bases). The CDR3 length is 13 residues. Germline V gene lookup returns CDR1 GTSNPN and CDR2 SVGIG (reference sequence). Trimming cost V 5 bases and J 0 bases, with 10 bases left between them. CDR3 loop: CAWGTYLNTEAFF. Here the CDR3 DNA reads TGTGCCTGGGGGACATACTTGAACACTGAAGCTTTCTTT.

V and J are TRBV18 and TRBJ2-3; the match to TRBD1 covers 7 bases. V lost 5 bases to trimming and J lost 3 bases; unmatched junction nucleotides: 8. This CDR3 contains 15 residues. Per germline, CDR1 KGHSH and CDR2 LQKENI. The chain's CDR3 is CASSSRQGATDTQYF. For the CDR3, the DNA is TGTGCCAGCTCATCCAGACAGGGAGCTACAGATACGCAGTATTTT.

CDR3 sequence reads: CAISSRDRGNEKLFF. The CDR3 DNA is TGTGCCATCAGTTCCCGGGACAGAGGAAATGAAAAACTGTTTTTT. The gene calls are TRBV10-3 and TRBJ1-4; 7 nucleotides line up with TRBD1. Germline CDR1 ENHRY, CDR2 SYGVKD. CDR3 length: 15 residues. V shed 5 bases and J 5 bases; nucleotides not matched to a gene: 8.

The V call is TRBV19, the J call TRBJ2-6; TRBD1 might be the D (6 bases). The V gene's germline CDR1 is LNHDA and CDR2 SQIVND (reference sequence). This CDR3 comprises 16 residues. Deletions cut 4 bases from V and 0 bases from J, with 10 bases between. CDR3 sequence reads: CASSTSRGSGANVLTF. The CDR3 coding sequence is TGTGCCAGTAGTACCTCCAGGGGCTCTGGGGCCAACGTCCTGACTTTC.

The V call is TRBV7-9, the J call TRBJ2-3; D gene ambiguous. V dropped 0 bases and J dropped 3 bases, with 16 bases sitting between them. Germline CDR1 SEHNR, CDR2 FQNEAQ (reference sequence). CDR3 size: 17 residues. The CDR3 region has the DNA TGTGCCAGCAGCTTAGCGTTCGAACACCCCATAACAGATACGCAGTATTTT. Its translation is CASSLAFEHPITDTQYF.

This chain links TRBV27 with TRBJ1-2; D gene unclear. The CDR3 sequence is 15 residues long. CDR1 and CDR2 (germline): MNHEY, SMNVEV (reference sequence). Trimming left V 5 bases short and J 0 bases short, with 13 bases between. The CDR3 nucleotides read TGTGCCAGCAGTCCGGACTTGCTAGCTAACTATGGCTACACCTTC. It encodes CASSPDLLANYGYTF.

The chain combines TRBV6-2 or TRBV6-3 with TRBJ2-5; TRBD1 is a possible D gene (6 bases). CDR1 and CDR2 (germline): MNHEY, SVGEGT. Trimming stripped 5 bases from V and 4 bases from J, with 17 bases between. The CDR3 runs to 15 residues. As DNA, the CDR3 is TGTGCCAGCAGTCCCAGAGGGGGAGTAGGAGAGACCCAGTACTTC. Its protein is CASSPRGGVGETQYF.

This chain uses TRBV19 with TRBJ2-2, with D perhaps matching TRBD1 (6 bases). Germline V CDR1 and CDR2: LNHDA, SQIVND (reference sequence). The CDR3 runs 14 residues. V was clipped by 5 bases and J by 4 bases, with 11 bases between them. CDR3 region: CASSFSRGTGELFF. The CDR3 nucleotides read TGTGCCAGTAGTTTCTCCAGGGGCACCGGGGAGCTGTTTTTT.

This clone appeared a single time. This sequence joins TRBV27 and TRBJ2-3, with TRBD2 identical over 14 bases. This CDR3 has 15 residues. The V and J ends lost 6 bases and 5 bases, in that order; junction bases with no gene match: 4. Germline V CDR1 and CDR2: MNHEY, SMNVEV (reference sequence). CDR3 in DNA: TGTGCCAGCAGCCAAGGGACTAGCGGGAGAGATACGCAGTATTTT. This encodes CASSQGTSGRDTQYF.

This rearrangement joins TRBV24-1 to TRBJ2-1, with 9 bases lining up with TRBD2. This CDR3 has 17 residues. Germline V lookup: CDR1 KGHDR, CDR2 SFDVKD. The ends lost 4 bases at V and 0 bases at J; junction bases unmatched: 6. In nucleotides, the CDR3 is TGTGCCACCAGTGAGCGACAAGCGGGAGGCTCCTACAATGAGCAGTTCTTC. Encoded protein: CATSERQAGGSYNEQFF.

The chain has TRBV5-6 and TRBJ1-4; 8 bases match TRBD1. Germline CDR1 reads SGHDT; CDR2 reads YYEEEE. The CDR3 is 18 amino acids. Losses at the gene ends were 5 bases for V and 8 bases for J; bases not matched to a gene: 20. In DNA form, the CDR3 reads TGTGCCAGCAGTTTGCTCGTAGTCCAGGGGGCAGGACGGGAAAAACTGTTTTTT. Its translation: CASSLLVVQGAGREKLFF.

The rearrangement uses TRBV19 and TRBJ1-1; 8 nucleotides line up with TRBD1. V was pared by 5 bases and J by 1 base, with 9 bases of the junction left unmatched. Per the germline V gene, CDR1 is LNHDA and CDR2 is SQIVND (reference sequence). The CDR3 contains 16 residues. CDR3: CASSLRTGRGNTEAFF. The CDR3 nucleotides are TGTGCCAGTAGTCTGAGGACAGGGCGGGGGAACACTGAAGCTTTCTTT.

This clone has more than one count but fewer than ten. The chain employs TRBV5-1 and TRBJ1-3; D is uncertain. The length of the CDR3 is 15 residues. The ends were cut back, 2 bases at V and 0 bases at J, with 9 bases in the middle. Germline loops: CDR1 SGHRS, CDR2 YFSETQ. The CDR3 DNA sequence: TGCGCCAGCAGCTTATCCCGGGGCTCTGGAAACACCATATATTTT. Residues: CASSLSRGSGNTIYF.